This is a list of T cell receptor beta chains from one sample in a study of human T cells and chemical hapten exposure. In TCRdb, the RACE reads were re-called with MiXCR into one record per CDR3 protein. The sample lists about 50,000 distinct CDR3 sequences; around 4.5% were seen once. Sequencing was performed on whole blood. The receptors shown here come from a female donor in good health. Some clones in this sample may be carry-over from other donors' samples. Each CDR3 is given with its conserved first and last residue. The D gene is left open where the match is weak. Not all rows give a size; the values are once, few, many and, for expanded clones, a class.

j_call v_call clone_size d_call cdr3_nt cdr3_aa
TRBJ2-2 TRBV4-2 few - TGTGCCAGCAGCCAAGACCCAACCGGGGAGCTGTTTTTT CASSQDPTGELFF
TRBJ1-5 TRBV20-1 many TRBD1 TGCAGTGCTCGGACAGGCGTAAATCAGCCCCAGCATTTT CSARTGVNQPQHF
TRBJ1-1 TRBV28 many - TGTGCCAGCAGGAGAGATGTCACTGAAGCTTTCTTT CASRRDVTEAFF
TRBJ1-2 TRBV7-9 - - TGTGCCAGCAGCCAACGATCAGGGGTCAACCCCTATGGCTACACCTTC CASSQRSGVNPYGYTF
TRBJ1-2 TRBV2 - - TGTGCCAGCAGTGAGGCCAGCGCTACCGATAAAGGATTC CASSEASATDKGF
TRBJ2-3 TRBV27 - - TGTGCCAGCAATCGGGCCGAGCTCACAGATACGCAGTATTTT CASNRAELTDTQYF
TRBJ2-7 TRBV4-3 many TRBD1 TGCGCCAGCAGCCAAGTAGCGACAGGGTTATCCTACGAGCAGTACTTC CASSQVATGLSYEQYF
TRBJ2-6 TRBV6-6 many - TGTGCCAGCAGGCCCGGCTACTCTGGGGCCAACGTCCTGACTTTC CASRPGYSGANVLTF
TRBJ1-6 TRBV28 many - TGTGCCAGCAGACTCCGACTGGGCTCACCCCTCCACTTT CASRLRLGSPLHF
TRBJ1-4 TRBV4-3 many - TGCGCCAGCAGCCAAGAGGGCAGGGTTAATGAAAAACTGTTTTTT CASSQEGRVNEKLFF
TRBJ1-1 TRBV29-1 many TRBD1 TGCAGCGCAGACAGGGCTGGTGAAGCTTTCTTT CSADRAGEAFF
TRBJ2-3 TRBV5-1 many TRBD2 TGCGCCAGCGGCCACCGTCGCGGGGGGCCTAGCACAGATACGCAGTATTTT CASGHRRGGPSTDTQYF
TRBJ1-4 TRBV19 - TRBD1 TGTGCCAGTAGTATAGCCACCGGGACAGGGCATGAAAAACTGTTTTTT CASSIATGTGHEKLFF
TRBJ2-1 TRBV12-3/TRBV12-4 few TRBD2 TGTGCCAGCAGGAACTCCCGGGAGGCAAACTCCTACAATGAGCAGTTCTTC CASRNSREANSYNEQFF
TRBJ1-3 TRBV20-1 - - TGCAGTGCTACTTCTGGGAACTCTGGAAACACCATATATTTT CSATSGNSGNTIYF
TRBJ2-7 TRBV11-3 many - TGTGCCAGCAGCTTAGGGGGGGGCAGCGACGAGCAGTACTTC CASSLGGGSDEQYF
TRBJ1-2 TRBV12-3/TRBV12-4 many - TGTGCCAGCAGTTTAGTTGCCTATGGCTACACCTTC CASSLVAYGYTF
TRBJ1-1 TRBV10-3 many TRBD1 TGTGCCATCGGGGACAGGGGAGCTTTCTTT CAIGDRGAFF
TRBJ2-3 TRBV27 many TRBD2 TGTGCCAGCAGTGGGACTAGCGGGGCCACAGATACGCAGTATTTT CASSGTSGATDTQYF
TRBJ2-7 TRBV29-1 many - TGCAGCGTTGACGGTACGGGGGAATACGAGCAGTACTTC CSVDGTGEYEQYF
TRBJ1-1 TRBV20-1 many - TGCAGTGCTAGAGATGCAGTGAACACTGAAGCTTTCTTT CSARDAVNTEAFF
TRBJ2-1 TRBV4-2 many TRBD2 TGTGCCAGCAGCCTGTTAGGCGGGGGAGACTACAATGAGCAGTTCTTC CASSLLGGGDYNEQFF
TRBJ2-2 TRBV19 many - TGTGCCAGTAGTCACCAGGGGGGCACCGGGGAGCTGTTTTTT CASSHQGGTGELFF
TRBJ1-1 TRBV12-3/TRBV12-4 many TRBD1 TGTGCCAGCAGTTTAGCAGAAGGGGGCGAGGAAGCTTTCTTT CASSLAEGGEEAFF
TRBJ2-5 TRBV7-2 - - TGTGCCAGCAGCTTTCTAGAGCAAGAGACCCAGTACTTC CASSFLEQETQYF
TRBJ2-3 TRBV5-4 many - TGTGCCAGCAGCTTGAGCGATACGCAGTATTTT CASSLSDTQYF
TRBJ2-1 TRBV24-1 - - TGTGCCACCAGTGGGATGGGGGCAGGGGTAGACTCCTACAATGAGCAGTTCTTC CATSGMGAGVDSYNEQFF
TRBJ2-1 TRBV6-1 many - TGTGCCAGCAGTAACCCGGACCCGGGGGAGTTCTTC CASSNPDPGEFF
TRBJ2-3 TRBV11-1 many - TGTGCCAGCAGCTTAGCGCAAGGGGAGGATACGCAGTATTTT CASSLAQGEDTQYF
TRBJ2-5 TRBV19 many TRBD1 TGTGCCAGTAGGTCACAGGGGGCTTCAGAGACCCAGTACTTC CASRSQGASETQYF
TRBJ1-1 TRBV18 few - TGTGCCAGCTCACAGGGGTTGGACACTGAAGCTTTCTTT CASSQGLDTEAFF
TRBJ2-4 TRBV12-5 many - TGTGCTAGTGGTTTGGGGGTTATGGCCAAAAACATTCAGTACTTC CASGLGVMAKNIQYF
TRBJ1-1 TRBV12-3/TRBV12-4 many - TGTGCCAGCAGTTATCGGGGGACCACTGAAGCTTTCTTT CASSYRGTTEAFF
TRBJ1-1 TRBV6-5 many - TGTGCCAGCAACACCCTAGGGGGGGCCTGGGAAGCTTTCTTT CASNTLGGAWEAFF
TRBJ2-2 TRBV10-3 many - TGTGCCATCAGTGGAAGCGGAACCGGGGAGCTGTTTTTT CAISGSGTGELFF
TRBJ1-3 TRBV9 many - TGTGCCAGCAGCGTAGACAGGCTAGGGGGAAACACCATATATTTT CASSVDRLGGNTIYF
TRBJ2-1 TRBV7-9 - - TGTGCCAGCAGCTTAGACGGGTTTTTGACCAATGAGCAGTTCTTC CASSLDGFLTNEQFF
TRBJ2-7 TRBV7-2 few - TGTGCCAGCACCCCCACAGTGTCCTACGAGCAGTACTTC CASTPTVSYEQYF
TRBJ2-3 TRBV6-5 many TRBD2 TGTGCCAGCAGACTCGGACTAGCGGTCTCTGCAGATACGCAGTATTTT CASRLGLAVSADTQYF
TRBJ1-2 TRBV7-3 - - TGTGCCAGCAGCTTAATCGGGCAGATTCGGGGCTACACCTTC CASSLIGQIRGYTF
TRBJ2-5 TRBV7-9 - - TGTGCCAGCAGCTCACAGGTCCAAGAGACCCAGTACTTC CASSSQVQETQYF
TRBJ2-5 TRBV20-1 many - TGCAGTGCTAGAGATTTTAGAAGACAAGAGACCCAGTACTTC CSARDFRRQETQYF